This is a list of T cell receptor beta chains from one sample in a study of beta chain features in type 1 diabetes. Profiling relied on immunoSEQ multiplex PCR, and the TCRdb table lists in-frame clones only, not all of them. The sample lists roughly 38,000 clones, around 63% occurring once. The sequenced material came from Tregs from blood. These receptors were obtained from a man under 40 with type 1 diabetes. Some clones in this sample may be carry-over from other donors' samples. The CDR3 runs from the conserved cysteine through the conserved F or W. Fields, in order: clone size, D gene, V gene, J gene, CDR3 protein, CDR3 DNA. The D gene is left open where the match is weak. For some rows the clone size is stated as once, few or many, or as a class when expanded; others skip it.

clone size: once; D gene: TRBD2; V gene: TRBV5-4; J gene: TRBJ2-3; CDR3 protein: CASSRGLASHTDTQYF; CDR3 DNA: TGTGCCAGCAGCCGGGGACTAGCGTCCCACACAGATACGCAGTATTTT
clone size: -; D gene: -; V gene: TRBV5-6; J gene: TRBJ2-2; CDR3 protein: CASSLPEVDYFTGELFF; CDR3 DNA: TGTGCCAGCAGCTTGCCTGAAGTGGACTACTTCACCGGGGAGCTGTTTTTT
clone size: -; D gene: -; V gene: TRBV7-9; J gene: TRBJ2-5; CDR3 protein: CASSPKAGQETQYF; CDR3 DNA: TGTGCCAGCAGCCCCAAGGCGGGGCAAGAGACCCAGTACTTC
clone size: -; D gene: -; V gene: TRBV5-1; J gene: TRBJ2-7; CDR3 protein: CASSLGPGNSYEQYF; CDR3 DNA: TGCGCCAGCAGCTTGGGACCAGGCAACTCCTACGAGCAGTACTTC
clone size: -; D gene: -; V gene: TRBV7-2; J gene: TRBJ2-1; CDR3 protein: CASSPVVLGGQFF; CDR3 DNA: TGTGCCAGCAGCCCGGTTGTTCTGGGAGGGCAGTTCTTC
clone size: -; D gene: -; V gene: TRBV6-5; J gene: TRBJ1-1; CDR3 protein: CASSLEGTEAFF; CDR3 DNA: TGTGCCAGCAGTCTCGAGGGCACTGAAGCTTTCTTT
clone size: -; D gene: -; V gene: TRBV28; J gene: TRBJ2-5; CDR3 protein: CASSTMRRGGSWPFEETQYF; CDR3 DNA: TGTGCCAGCAGCACAATGAGGAGGGGGGGCTCATGGCCTTTTGAAGAGACCCAGTACTTC
clone size: -; D gene: -; V gene: TRBV11-2; J gene: TRBJ2-6; CDR3 protein: CASSIDSSGANVLTF; CDR3 DNA: TGTGCCAGCAGTATAGACAGCTCTGGGGCCAACGTCCTGACTTTC
clone size: -; D gene: -; V gene: TRBV15; J gene: TRBJ2-7; CDR3 protein: CATSRDRFPGEPYEQYF; CDR3 DNA: TGTGCCACCAGCAGAGATCGATTCCCGGGGGAACCCTACGAGCAGTACTTC
clone size: -; D gene: -; V gene: TRBV19; J gene: TRBJ1-5; CDR3 protein: CASSIRARQPQHF; CDR3 DNA: TGTGCCAGTAGTATCAGGGCTAGGCAGCCCCAGCATTTT
clone size: few; D gene: TRBD1; V gene: TRBV6-1; J gene: TRBJ2-7; CDR3 protein: CASSSYRGFSYEQYF; CDR3 DNA: TGTGCCAGCAGTTCGTACAGGGGGTTCTCCTACGAGCAGTACTTC
clone size: -; D gene: -; V gene: TRBV5-1; J gene: TRBJ1-3; CDR3 protein: CASSRTGSSGNTIYF; CDR3 DNA: TGCGCCAGCAGCCGTACAGGGTCCTCTGGAAACACCATATATTTT
clone size: -; D gene: -; V gene: TRBV6-5; J gene: TRBJ1-3; CDR3 protein: CASSSRRISGNTIYF; CDR3 DNA: TGTGCCAGCAGTTCCCGCAGGATCTCTGGAAACACCATATATTTT
clone size: -; D gene: -; V gene: TRBV5-1; J gene: TRBJ2-5; CDR3 protein: CARFLWYF; CDR3 DNA: TGCGCCAGATTCCTCTGGTACTTC
clone size: -; D gene: TRBD2; V gene: TRBV11-2; J gene: TRBJ2-1; CDR3 protein: CASSLAGGNEQFF; CDR3 DNA: TGTGCCAGCAGCTTAGCGGGGGGAAATGAGCAGTTCTTC
clone size: -; D gene: TRBD2; V gene: TRBV7-2; J gene: TRBJ2-3; CDR3 protein: CASSFSLAGGTDTQYF; CDR3 DNA: TGTGCCAGCAGCTTTTCACTAGCGGGGGGCACAGATACGCAGTATTTT
clone size: -; D gene: TRBD2; V gene: TRBV27; J gene: TRBJ2-1; CDR3 protein: CASSSRQTSGGFINEQFF; CDR3 DNA: TGTGCCAGCAGTTCGCGCCAAACTAGCGGGGGGTTTATAAATGAGCAGTTCTTC
clone size: -; D gene: TRBD1; V gene: TRBV4-2; J gene: TRBJ2-7; CDR3 protein: CASSQYGTGAYEQYF; CDR3 DNA: TGTGCCAGCAGCCAATACGGGACAGGGGCCTACGAGCAGTACTTC
clone size: -; D gene: -; V gene: TRBV28; J gene: TRBJ2-7; CDR3 protein: CASSGFSYEQYF; CDR3 DNA: TGTGCCAGCAGTGGCTTCTCCTACGAGCAGTACTTC
clone size: -; D gene: TRBD1; V gene: TRBV7-2; J gene: TRBJ2-2; CDR3 protein: CASSLVQGANGELFF; CDR3 DNA: TGTGCCAGCAGCTTAGTACAGGGGGCAAACGGGGAGCTGTTTTTT
clone size: -; D gene: -; V gene: TRBV5-1; J gene: TRBJ1-4; CDR3 protein: CASSLAWSTRGEKLFF; CDR3 DNA: TGCGCCAGCAGCTTGGCCTGGAGCACCCGAGGTGAAAAACTGTTTTTT
clone size: few; D gene: TRBD1; V gene: TRBV12-5; J gene: TRBJ2-7; CDR3 protein: CASVTRDRATEQYF; CDR3 DNA: TGTGCTAGTGTTACCCGGGACAGGGCAACCGAGCAGTACTTC
clone size: -; D gene: TRBD2; V gene: TRBV2; J gene: TRBJ2-3; CDR3 protein: CASPESGGSSTDTQYF; CDR3 DNA: TGTGCCAGCCCCGAGAGCGGGGGCTCTAGCACAGATACGCAGTATTTT
clone size: -; D gene: TRBD2; V gene: TRBV6-6; J gene: TRBJ2-7; CDR3 protein: CASSFSGGSLREQYF; CDR3 DNA: TGTGCCAGCAGTTTTAGCGGGGGGAGCTTACGGGAGCAGTACTTC
clone size: -; D gene: -; V gene: TRBV2; J gene: TRBJ1-5; CDR3 protein: CASTPRGTLGDQPQHF; CDR3 DNA: TGTGCCAGCACCCCGAGGGGGACATTAGGCGATCAGCCCCAGCATTTT
clone size: -; D gene: -; V gene: TRBV5-1; J gene: TRBJ2-3; CDR3 protein: CASSGESRRDTQYF; CDR3 DNA: TGCGCCAGCAGCGGGGAGTCGCGAAGGGATACGCAGTATTTT
clone size: medium-sized; D gene: -; V gene: TRBV7-3; J gene: TRBJ2-7; CDR3 protein: CASSSDNFDEQYF; CDR3 DNA: TGTGCCAGCAGCTCGGACAATTTCGACGAGCAGTACTTC
clone size: -; D gene: TRBD1; V gene: TRBV30; J gene: TRBJ1-6; CDR3 protein: CAWSGTGGSPLHF; CDR3 DNA: TGTGCCTGGTCCGGGACAGGGGGATCGCCCCTCCACTTT
clone size: -; D gene: TRBD1; V gene: TRBV29-1; J gene: TRBJ1-3; CDR3 protein: CSASGTGDPYSGNTIYF; CDR3 DNA: TGCAGCGCCTCCGGGACAGGGGACCCGTACTCTGGAAACACCATATATTTT
clone size: -; D gene: -; V gene: TRBV2; J gene: TRBJ2-5; CDR3 protein: CASSAIRISQETQYF; CDR3 DNA: TGTGCCAGCAGCGCAATTAGAATCTCCCAAGAGACCCAGTACTTC
clone size: -; D gene: TRBD1; V gene: TRBV19; J gene: TRBJ2-2; CDR3 protein: CASNAGGTGELFF; CDR3 DNA: TGTGCCAGTAACGCAGGGGGCACCGGGGAGCTGTTTTTT
clone size: few; D gene: -; V gene: TRBV7-2; J gene: TRBJ1-5; CDR3 protein: CASSPGTRENQPQHF; CDR3 DNA: TGTGCCAGCAGCCCTGGGACACGCGAAAATCAGCCCCAGCATTTT
clone size: -; D gene: -; V gene: TRBV18; J gene: TRBJ2-6; CDR3 protein: CASSPAVVRFSGANVLTF; CDR3 DNA: TGTGCCAGCTCACCAGCGGTTGTAAGGTTCTCTGGGGCCAACGTCCTGACTTTC
clone size: once; D gene: TRBD2; V gene: TRBV7-6; J gene: TRBJ2-3; CDR3 protein: CASSFTSGWGTDTQYF; CDR3 DNA: TGTGCCAGCAGCTTTACTAGCGGTTGGGGCACAGATACGCAGTATTTT
clone size: -; D gene: -; V gene: TRBV10-2; J gene: TRBJ2-5; CDR3 protein: CASRLTGRQETQYF; CDR3 DNA: TGCGCCAGCAGATTGACAGGACGCCAAGAGACCCAGTACTTC
clone size: once; D gene: TRBD1; V gene: TRBV5-1; J gene: TRBJ2-3; CDR3 protein: CASSFGGTGHDTQYF; CDR3 DNA: TGCGCCAGCAGCTTTGGCGGGACAGGACATGATACGCAGTATTTT
clone size: -; D gene: -; V gene: TRBV29-1; J gene: TRBJ2-3; CDR3 protein: CSVEIMHRVGTDTQYF; CDR3 DNA: TGCAGCGTTGAAATTATGCACAGGGTTGGCACAGATACGCAGTATTTT
clone size: -; D gene: TRBD2; V gene: TRBV5-1; J gene: TRBJ2-5; CDR3 protein: CASSIGTSGGAETQYF; CDR3 DNA: TGCGCCAGCAGCATTGGTACCAGCGGGGGGGCCGAGACCCAGTACTTC
clone size: -; D gene: TRBD2; V gene: TRBV5-4; J gene: TRBJ2-7; CDR3 protein: CASSPTGTSVSEQYF; CDR3 DNA: TGTGCCAGCAGCCCAACGGGAACTAGCGTCTCCGAGCAGTACTTC
clone size: -; D gene: TRBD1; V gene: TRBV19; J gene: TRBJ2-1; CDR3 protein: CASRSGTGIVNEQFF; CDR3 DNA: TGTGCCAGTAGGTCCGGGACAGGGATCGTCAATGAGCAGTTCTTC
clone size: few; D gene: -; V gene: TRBV7-9; J gene: TRBJ2-7; CDR3 protein: CASSGDSGGKQYF; CDR3 DNA: TGTGCCAGCAGCGGGGACAGTGGAGGGAAGCAGTACTTC
clone size: -; D gene: TRBD2; V gene: TRBV7-2; J gene: TRBJ2-7; CDR3 protein: CASSSSGSGGGAYEQYF; CDR3 DNA: TGTGCCAGCAGCTCCTCCGGCAGTGGCGGGGGGGCCTACGAGCAGTACTTC
clone size: -; D gene: TRBD1; V gene: TRBV12-5; J gene: TRBJ1-4; CDR3 protein: CASGLGAGTGSEKLFF; CDR3 DNA: TGTGCTAGTGGTTTGGGCGCCGGGACAGGGAGTGAAAAACTGTTTTTT
clone size: -; D gene: -; V gene: TRBV5-4; J gene: TRBJ1-5; CDR3 protein: CASSPGPKNQPQHF; CDR3 DNA: TGTGCCAGCAGCCCCGGTCCTAAGAATCAGCCCCAGCATTTT
clone size: -; D gene: TRBD2; V gene: TRBV11-2; J gene: TRBJ2-7; CDR3 protein: CASSLGRTSFSQYF; CDR3 DNA: TGTGCCAGCAGCTTAGGGAGGACTAGCTTTTCGCAGTACTTC
clone size: -; D gene: TRBD1; V gene: TRBV18; J gene: TRBJ1-6; CDR3 protein: CASSAGTGEGSPLHF; CDR3 DNA: TGTGCCAGCTCGGCCGGGACAGGGGAGGGTTCACCCCTCCACTTT
clone size: few; D gene: -; V gene: TRBV5-6; J gene: TRBJ2-3; CDR3 protein: CASSFRASTDTQYF; CDR3 DNA: TGTGCCAGCAGCTTCCGAGCTAGCACAGATACGCAGTATTTT
clone size: -; D gene: -; V gene: TRBV18; J gene: TRBJ1-5; CDR3 protein: CASSPPSGGSRQPQHF; CDR3 DNA: TGTGCCAGCTCACCACCGTCGGGGGGTTCGCGTCAGCCCCAGCATTTT
clone size: -; D gene: TRBD2; V gene: TRBV9; J gene: TRBJ2-3; CDR3 protein: CASSVAPSGGTDTQYF; CDR3 DNA: TGTGCCAGCAGCGTAGCTCCTAGCGGGGGTACAGATACGCAGTATTTT
clone size: -; D gene: -; V gene: TRBV18; J gene: TRBJ2-3; CDR3 protein: CASSPSGAGSTDTQYF; CDR3 DNA: TGTGCCAGCTCGCCCAGTGGGGCAGGGTCCACAGATACGCAGTATTTT
clone size: -; D gene: -; V gene: TRBV28; J gene: TRBJ1-2; CDR3 protein: CASSLLSRNYGYTF; CDR3 DNA: TGTGCCAGCAGTTTATTGTCCAGGAACTATGGCTACACCTTC
clone size: -; D gene: TRBD2; V gene: TRBV2; J gene: TRBJ2-5; CDR3 protein: CASLLLAATSRTQYF; CDR3 DNA: TGTGCCAGCCTCCTACTAGCGGCGACCTCTCGAACCCAGTACTTC
clone size: -; D gene: -; V gene: TRBV28; J gene: TRBJ1-5; CDR3 protein: CASRFGTHQPQHF; CDR3 DNA: TGTGCCAGCAGATTTGGGACACATCAGCCCCAGCATTTT
clone size: -; D gene: -; V gene: TRBV5-6; J gene: TRBJ1-1; CDR3 protein: CASSLIGGGGNTEAFF; CDR3 DNA: TGTGCCAGCAGCTTGATAGGGGGGGGCGGGAACACTGAAGCTTTCTTT
clone size: -; D gene: TRBD1; V gene: TRBV5-1; J gene: TRBJ2-1; CDR3 protein: CASSWGDRTYNEQFF; CDR3 DNA: TGCGCCAGCAGCTGGGGGGACAGGACCTACAATGAGCAGTTCTTC
clone size: -; D gene: -; V gene: TRBV19; J gene: TRBJ2-2; CDR3 protein: CASSITGFANTGELFF; CDR3 DNA: TGTGCCAGTAGTATAACGGGGTTCGCGAACACCGGGGAGCTGTTTTTT
clone size: -; D gene: TRBD1; V gene: TRBV4-2; J gene: TRBJ2-7; CDR3 protein: CASSGTGTGGYEQYF; CDR3 DNA: TGTGCCAGCAGCGGAACCGGGACAGGGGGCTACGAGCAGTACTTC
clone size: -; D gene: TRBD1; V gene: TRBV28; J gene: TRBJ1-5; CDR3 protein: CASTDRGQPQHF; CDR3 DNA: TGTGCCAGCACAGACAGGGGTCAGCCCCAGCATTTT
clone size: -; D gene: -; V gene: TRBV7-9; J gene: TRBJ2-7; CDR3 protein: CTSSRGGAYEQYF; CDR3 DNA: TGTACCAGCAGCCGAGGGGGGGCCTACGAGCAGTACTTC
clone size: -; D gene: -; V gene: TRBV6-1; J gene: TRBJ1-5; CDR3 protein: CASSSGPPQHF; CDR3 DNA: TGTGCCAGCAGCTCCGGTCCGCCCCAGCATTTT